The clone carrying this T cell receptor (beta chain) was detected only a few times. The data originate from a study of cytomegalovirus exposure and HLA in healthy donors. Overall study context: Among around 200 million T cells, an earlier analysis found about 110 million unique TCR beta sequences.

Germline CDR1 SNHLY, CDR2 FYNNEI. V lost 3 bases to trimming and J lost 4 bases, with 6 bases between them. This CDR3 is 12 amino acids long. The PCR employed 60 Vbeta primers together with 13 Jbeta primers. Using immunoSEQ multiplex PCR, the repertoire was profiled, and TCRdb retains in-frame clones only, with some absent. The sample holds 150,000 to 200,000 clones, about 80% seen once. Sequences were obtained from PBMCs. The receptor was derived from a man aged 30 to 45 in good health and CMV-seropositive. The V gene is TRBV2, the J gene TRBJ1-2; D call uncertain. CDR3 region: CASSDRSYGYTF. For the CDR3, the DNA is TGTGCCAGCAGTGACAGAAGCTATGGCTACACCTTC.